The T cell receptor beta chain under discussion was sequenced for a study of T cell responses to AZD1222 COVID-19 vaccine. Trimming cost V 8 bases and J 1 base, with 17 bases left between them. The V gene's germline CDR1 is MNHEY and CDR2 SVGAGI. The CDR3 consists of 15 residues. TCRdb's table, derived via immunoSEQ multiplex PCR, lists solely in-frame clones and lacks some. The table includes over 130,000 clones, about 94% detected once. The material was peripheral blood, obtained 28 days after the second AZD1222 dose. The clonotype comes from an adult who received the AZD1222 COVID-19 vaccine. The chain combines TRBV6-5 with TRBJ1-1, with a weak D call TRBD1 (5 bases). The CDR3 DNA reads TGTGCCAGCTATACCGGGGGTGCGGGGAACACTGAAGCTTTCTTT. This translates into CASYTGGAGNTEAFF.